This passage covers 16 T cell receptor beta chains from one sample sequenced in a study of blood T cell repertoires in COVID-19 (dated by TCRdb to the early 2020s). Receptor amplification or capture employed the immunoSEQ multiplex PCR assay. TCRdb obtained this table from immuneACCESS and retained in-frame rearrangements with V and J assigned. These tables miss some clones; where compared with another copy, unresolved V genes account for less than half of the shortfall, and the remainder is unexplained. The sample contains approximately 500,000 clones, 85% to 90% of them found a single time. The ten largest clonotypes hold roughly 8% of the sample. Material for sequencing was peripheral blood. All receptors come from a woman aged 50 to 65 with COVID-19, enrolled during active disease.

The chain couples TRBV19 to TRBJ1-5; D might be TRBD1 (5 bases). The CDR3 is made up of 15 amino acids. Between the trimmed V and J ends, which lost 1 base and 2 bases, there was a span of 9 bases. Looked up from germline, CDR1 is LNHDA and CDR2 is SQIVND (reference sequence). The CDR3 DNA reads TGTGCCAGTAGTATAGGAGTCAGGGGCAATCAGCCCCAGCATTTT. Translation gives CASSIGVRGNQPQHF.

In nucleotides, the CDR3 is TGCGCCAGCACCTCGGCGGGGGGCCCTACGTACCAAGAGACCCAGTACTTC. Amino acid sequence: CASTSAGGPTYQETQYF. This rearrangement joins TRBV4-1 to TRBJ2-5, with 8 bases lining up with TRBD2. CDR3 length: 17 residues. Unmatched junction bases numbered 13, after V lost 7 bases and J lost 0 bases. Germline CDR1 reads MGHRA; CDR2 reads YSYEKL.

This CDR3 is CASSLVEPLKPDEQYF. As DNA, the CDR3 is TGTGCCAGCAGCTTAGTGGAGCCCCTTAAGCCCGACGAGCAGTACTTC. The gene calls are TRBV7-8 and TRBJ2-7, with no clear D. This CDR3 region has 16 residues. V gave up 1 base and J gave up 5 bases, with 18 bases separating them. From germline, CDR1 is SGHVS and CDR2 FQNEAQ.

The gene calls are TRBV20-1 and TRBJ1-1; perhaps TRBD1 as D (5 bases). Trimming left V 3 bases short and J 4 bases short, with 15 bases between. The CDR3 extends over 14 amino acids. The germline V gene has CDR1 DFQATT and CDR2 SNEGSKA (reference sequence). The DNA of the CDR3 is TGCAGTGCTAGTGGGTGGCATCAGGGCACTGAAGCTTTCTTT. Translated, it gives CSASGWHQGTEAFF.

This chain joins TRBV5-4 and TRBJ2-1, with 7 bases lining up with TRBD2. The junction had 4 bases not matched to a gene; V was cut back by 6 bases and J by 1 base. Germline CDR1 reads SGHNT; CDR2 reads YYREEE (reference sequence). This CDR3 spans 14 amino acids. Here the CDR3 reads CASNPGGSYNEQFF. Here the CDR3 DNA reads TGTGCCAGCAACCCGGGGGGATCCTACAATGAGCAGTTCTTC. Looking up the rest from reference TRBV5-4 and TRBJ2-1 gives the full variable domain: ETGVTQSPTHLIKTRGQQVTLRCSSQSGHNTVSWYQQALGQGPQFIFQYYREEENGRGNFPPRFSGLQFPNYSSELNVNALELDDSALYLCASNPGGSYNEQFFGPGTRLTVL.

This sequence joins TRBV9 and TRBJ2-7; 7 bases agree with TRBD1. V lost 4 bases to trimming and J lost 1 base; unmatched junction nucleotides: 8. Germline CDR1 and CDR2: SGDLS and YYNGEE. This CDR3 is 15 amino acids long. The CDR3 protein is CASSSSGTASYEQYF. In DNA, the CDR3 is TGTGCCAGCAGCTCTTCCGGGACAGCATCCTACGAGCAGTACTTC.

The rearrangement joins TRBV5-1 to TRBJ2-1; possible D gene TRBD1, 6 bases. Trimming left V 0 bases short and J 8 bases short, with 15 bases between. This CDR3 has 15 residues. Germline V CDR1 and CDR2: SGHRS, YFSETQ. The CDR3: CASSLERRGEDEQFF. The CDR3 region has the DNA TGCGCCAGCAGCTTGGAGCGCAGGGGAGAGGATGAGCAGTTCTTC.

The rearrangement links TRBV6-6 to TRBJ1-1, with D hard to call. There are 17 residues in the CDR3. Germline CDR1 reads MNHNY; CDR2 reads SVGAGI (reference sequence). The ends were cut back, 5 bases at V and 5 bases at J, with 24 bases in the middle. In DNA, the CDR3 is TGTGCCAGCAGTCGACCGAAGAGTCGAAAATCGGAGACTGAAGCTTTCTTT. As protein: CASSRPKSRKSETEAFF.

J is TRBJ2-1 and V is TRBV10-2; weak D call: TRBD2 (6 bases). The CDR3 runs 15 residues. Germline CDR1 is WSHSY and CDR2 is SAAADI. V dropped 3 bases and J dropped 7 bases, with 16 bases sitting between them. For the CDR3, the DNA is TGCGCCAGCAGTGAACGACTAGTCGGTCGAAATGAGCAGTTCTTC. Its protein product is CASSERLVGRNEQFF.

CDR3 DNA: TGCGCCAGCCCGGGGGGGGGTACTGAAGCTTTCTTT. Its protein is CASPGGGTEAFF. The gene calls are TRBV5-1 and TRBJ1-1, with a weak D call TRBD1 (5 bases). In germline, CDR1 is SGHRS, CDR2 YFSETQ. The CDR3 runs 12 residues. V lost 7 bases and J lost 5, with 12 bases in between.

CDR3 bases: TGTGCCAGCAGCCAAGCTCTAGGCGGTGTATCCTACAATGAGCAGTTCTTC. This gives the protein CASSQALGGVSYNEQFF. The chain employs TRBV4-2 and TRBJ2-1; unclear D gene. V was trimmed by 1 base and J by 1 base, leaving 14 bases between them. Germline V gene data show CDR1 as LGHNA and CDR2 as YNFKEQ. The CDR3 spans 17 residues.

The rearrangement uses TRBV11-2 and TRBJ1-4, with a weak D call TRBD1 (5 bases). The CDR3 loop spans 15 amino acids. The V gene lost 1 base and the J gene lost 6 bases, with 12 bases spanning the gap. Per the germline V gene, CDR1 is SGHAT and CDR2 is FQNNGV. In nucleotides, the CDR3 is TGTGCCAGCAGCTTAGGACTGGGGCGAGATGAAAAACTGTTTTTT. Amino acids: CASSLGLGRDEKLFF.

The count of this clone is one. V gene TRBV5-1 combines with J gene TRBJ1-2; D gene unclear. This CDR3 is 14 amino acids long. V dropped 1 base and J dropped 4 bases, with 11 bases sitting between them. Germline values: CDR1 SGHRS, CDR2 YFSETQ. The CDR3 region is CASSLNPEVYGYTF. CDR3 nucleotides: TGCGCCAGCAGCTTGAATCCGGAGGTCTATGGCTACACCTTC.

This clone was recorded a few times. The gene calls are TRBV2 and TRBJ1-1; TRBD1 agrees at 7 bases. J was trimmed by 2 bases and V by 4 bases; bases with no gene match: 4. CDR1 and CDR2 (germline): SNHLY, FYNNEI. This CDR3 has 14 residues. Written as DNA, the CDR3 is TGTGCCAGCAGTGCCCGGGACAGCAACACTGAAGCTTTCTTT. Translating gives CASSARDSNTEAFF.

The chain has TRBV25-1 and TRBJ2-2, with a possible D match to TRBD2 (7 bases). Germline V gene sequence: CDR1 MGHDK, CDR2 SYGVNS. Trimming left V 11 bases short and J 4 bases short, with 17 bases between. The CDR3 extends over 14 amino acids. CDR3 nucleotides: TGTGCCGTGGGGGCGGGGGCGATCACCGGGGAGCTGTTTTTT. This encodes CAVGAGAITGELFF. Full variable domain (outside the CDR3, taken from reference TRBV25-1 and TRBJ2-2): EADIYQTPRYLVIGTGKKITLECSQTMGHDKMYWYQQDPGMELHLIHYSYGVNSTEKGDLSSESTVSRIRTEHFPLTLESARPSHTSQYLCAVGAGAITGELFFGEGSRLTVL.

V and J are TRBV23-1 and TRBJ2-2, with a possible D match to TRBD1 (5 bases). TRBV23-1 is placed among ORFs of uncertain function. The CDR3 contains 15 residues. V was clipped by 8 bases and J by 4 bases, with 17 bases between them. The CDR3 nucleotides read TGCGCCAGCTTGGCGTGGGGCCGAGGCACCGGGGAGCTGTTTTTT. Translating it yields CASLAWGRGTGELFF.